This T cell receptor (beta chain) was profiled in a study of cytomegalovirus exposure and HLA in healthy donors. A word on this clone: The antigen is unknown.

Overall study results and limits: Cytomegalovirus association was assigned to about 150 TCR beta chains. Fewer N-insertions (relative to the roughly 730-donor mean) were reportedly seen in an Asian-associated ancestry cluster in a later analysis. Prediction of most subjects' HLA-A and HLA-B alleles by TCR beta sequences was reportedly accurate.

With 60 Vbeta and 13 Jbeta primers, the PCR was carried out. Clones were sequenced by immunoSEQ multiplex PCR, and TCRdb holds only the in-frame ones, with some missing. The sample lists about 210,000 clones, about four fifths occurring once. Trimming cost V 5 bases and J 0 bases, with 8 bases left between them. The CDR3 is 13 amino acids. The germline V gene encodes CDR1 LNHDA and CDR2 SQIVND (reference sequence). This clonotype was sampled from a male donor in good health and CMV-seropositive. The chain links TRBV19 to TRBJ2-7, with D hard to call. The sequencing sample was made of PBMCs. The CDR3 coding sequence is TGTGCCAGTAGTGCCACTGGCTCCTACGAGCAGTACTTC. Protein: CASSATGSYEQYF.